Sequencing of this TCR beta chain was carried out in a study of PD-1 blockade in classical Hodgkin lymphoma. The study, taken as a whole, reports: Complete responders possessed baseline diversity comparable to newly diagnosed patients. Exclusion was the outcome for patients who began nivolumab under 1 year after ASCT.

Germline loops: CDR1 MNHEY, CDR2 SVGAGI. V lost 0 bases, J lost 1 base, and 7 bases lay in between. The CDR3 sequence is 16 residues long. The time point denotes: cycle 4 day 1 (C4D1), after more than five weeks of nivolumab. Each patient's relapse followed autologous stem cell transplantation, and brentuximab vedotin exposure varied. Progressive disease, partial response or complete response was each patient's best response. Notes on this clone: The antigen is not known.

Clones were sequenced by immunoSEQ multiplex PCR, and TCRdb holds only the in-frame ones, with some missing. The profile shows 5,500 to 7,000 clones, 75% to 90% of them singletons. The TCR comes from a human donor with classical Hodgkin lymphoma. The chain is built from TRBV6-5 and TRBJ1-6; unclear D gene. The sequencing here drew on peripheral blood mononuclear cells (PBMCs), taken before the fourth cycle of nivolumab. CDR3 DNA: TGTGCCAGCAGTTACTCCGTCAGTTCCTATAATTCACCCCTCCACTTT. Translating it yields CASSYSVSSYNSPLHF.